This TCR beta chain emerged from a study of neurological immune-mediated disorders. Whole-study findings and limits: While HTLV-1-associated myelopathy showed the greatest TCR clonal expansion, multiple sclerosis showed the least, falling below healthy controls.

The cDNA was produced through 5'RACE with 10-nucleotide random UMIs. From the 5' RACE reads, TCRdb called clonotypes with MiXCR, one entry per CDR3 protein. In the table there are tens of thousands of distinct CDR3 sequences, roughly 7% of which are singletons. CDR3 length: 15 amino acids. The J segment lost 8 bases and the V segment lost 5 bases, leaving 9 bases of the junction unmatched. The germline V gene encodes CDR1 MNHNY and CDR2 SVGAGI (reference sequence). Unsorted libraries were prepared from 2 million PBMCs held at -80 C. This clonotype was counted at least ten times. Its antigen remains unidentified.

The chain recombines TRBV6-6 with TRBJ2-1; 10 positions agree with TRBD2. The sequence derives from a woman between 40 and 55 years old in good health. Sample: PBMCs. In nucleotides, the CDR3 is TGTGCCAGCAGTCTACTAGCGGGGCCGGTCGATGAGCAGTTCTTC. Amino acids: CASSLLAGPVDEQFF.